This is a list of T cell receptor beta chains from one sample in a study of blood T cell repertoires in COVID-19. The protocol was immunoSEQ multiplex PCR, while the TCRdb copy is restricted to in-frame clones and leaves out a portion. This sample has approximately 50,000 clones, with 70% to 80% found just once. Sequencing was performed on peripheral blood. These receptors all come from a man between 65 and 85 years old with acute or convalescent COVID-19. Both conserved end residues are part of each CDR3. The order of the fields is D gene, clone size, CDR3 length, J gene, V gene, CDR3 protein, CDR3 DNA. The D gene is left open where the match is weak. The size of a clone is reported for some rows only, either as once, few or many, or as a class for expanded clones.

TRBD1 | NA | 14 | TRBJ2-7 | TRBV30 | CAWSVPAGQGSEYF | TGTGCCTGGAGTGTACCAGCGGGACAGGGGAGCGAGTACTTC
NA | NA | 11 | TRBJ1-2 | TRBV12-3/TRBV12-4 | CASRSGYGYTF | TGTGCCAGCAGGAGTGGCTATGGCTACACCTTC
NA | NA | 17 | TRBJ2-3 | TRBV5-6 | CASSSLRSVESADTQYF | TGTGCCAGCAGCTCTCTCCGGAGCGTTGAGTCCGCAGATACGCAGTATTTT
NA | NA | 14 | TRBJ2-2 | TRBV5-1 | CASSFGENTGELFF | TGCGCCAGCAGCTTCGGTGAGAACACCGGGGAGCTGTTTTTT
TRBD1 | NA | 16 | TRBJ2-5 | TRBV7-9 | CASSPRDRGLQETQYF | TGTGCCAGCAGCCCCCGGGACAGGGGGCTCCAAGAGACCCAGTACTTC
NA | medium-sized | 17 | TRBJ1-6 | TRBV27 | CASSMDFSHYYNSPLHF | TGTGCCAGCAGTATGGACTTTTCACATTATTATAATTCACCCCTCCACTTT
TRBD2 | NA | 15 | TRBJ2-7 | TRBV6-5 | CAGSMGSGGSYEQYF | TGTGCCGGCTCCATGGGATCGGGAGGGTCCTACGAGCAGTACTTC
NA | few | 13 | TRBJ2-5 | TRBV18 | CASSPTNGETQYF | TGTGCCAGCTCACCAACAAACGGGGAGACCCAGTACTTC
TRBD2 | NA | 16 | TRBJ2-1 | TRBV3-1/TRBV3-2 | CASRPGLAGGRNEQFF | TGTGCCAGCAGACCTGGACTAGCGGGGGGACGAAATGAGCAGTTCTTC
NA | NA | 12 | TRBJ1-2 | TRBV24-1 | CATSESGDGYTF | TGTGCCACCAGTGAGTCAGGGGATGGCTACACCTTC
NA | few | 13 | TRBJ1-5 | TRBV18 | CASSPAENQPQHF | TGTGCCAGCTCACCAGCGGAGAATCAGCCCCAGCATTTT
TRBD2 | NA | 17 | TRBJ2-3 | TRBV18 | CASSPIAGGPSSDTQYF | TGTGCCAGCTCACCCATAGCGGGGGGGCCGAGTTCAGATACGCAGTATTTT
TRBD1 | NA | 13 | TRBJ1-2 | TRBV7-9 | CASSPGQRYGYTF | TGTGCCAGCAGCCCGGGACAGCGCTATGGCTACACCTTC
NA | NA | 16 | TRBJ1-2 | TRBV14 | CASSHSNSGGTYGYTF | TGTGCCAGCAGCCACTCTAACTCGGGGGGGACCTATGGCTACACCTTC
NA | NA | 14 | TRBJ1-2 | TRBV7-2 | CASRDRTEVNGYTF | TGTGCCAGCAGGGATCGGACAGAGGTTAATGGCTACACCTTC
NA | NA | 11 | TRBJ2-1 | TRBV2 | CASQTYNEQFF | TGTGCCAGCCAGACCTACAATGAGCAGTTCTTC
NA | once | 17 | TRBJ2-5 | TRBV28 | CALGKQGPMARRETQYF | TGTGCCTTGGGCAAGCAGGGCCCGATGGCCCGACGGGAGACCCAGTACTTC
TRBD2 | NA | 14 | TRBJ2-5 | TRBV7-9 | CASSPGLAEETQYF | TGTGCCAGCAGCCCGGGACTAGCGGAAGAGACCCAGTACTTC
TRBD1 | NA | 14 | TRBJ1-1 | TRBV11-2 | CASSIRQGALEAFF | TGTGCCAGCAGCATACGACAGGGGGCCCTTGAAGCTTTCTTT
TRBD2 | few | 22 | TRBJ2-3 | TRBV4-2 | CASSHDIPGLAGAKYSTDTQYF | TGTGCCAGCAGCCACGATATCCCGGGACTAGCGGGAGCGAAATATAGCACAGATACGCAGTATTTT
NA | once | 16 | TRBJ1-5 | TRBV28 | CASSSGLGGTNQPQHF | TGTGCCAGCAGCTCAGGGCTAGGAGGGACCAATCAGCCCCAGCATTTT
NA | NA | 13 | TRBJ2-3 | TRBV29-1 | CSVKQLYTDTQYF | TGCAGCGTTAAACAGCTCTACACAGATACGCAGTATTTT
TRBD1 | NA | 14 | TRBJ2-5 | TRBV7-9 | CASSSRQGRETQYF | TGTGCCAGCAGCTCCAGACAGGGTAGGGAGACCCAGTACTTC
TRBD2 | NA | 15 | TRBJ2-1 | TRBV19 | CASSIALAGYNEQFF | TGTGCCAGTAGTATCGCTCTAGCGGGGTACAATGAGCAGTTCTTC
TRBD1 | NA | 15 | TRBJ2-3 | TRBV19 | CASSITRQGGDTQYF | TGTGCCAGTAGTATCACCAGACAGGGTGGGGATACGCAGTATTTT
NA | NA | 15 | TRBJ1-3 | TRBV10-3 | CASRIEGVSGNTIYF | TGTGCCAGTCGCATCGAGGGGGTTTCTGGAAACACCATATATTTT
NA | NA | 17 | TRBJ1-5 | TRBV19 | CASSSLQAWQSDQPQHF | TGTGCCAGTAGTTCCCTTCAGGCGTGGCAGTCAGATCAGCCCCAGCATTTT
TRBD1 | NA | 16 | TRBJ2-2 | TRBV19 | CASGAKGTVNTGELFF | TGTGCCAGTGGGGCAAAAGGGACAGTGAACACCGGGGAGCTGTTTTTT
NA | NA | 16 | TRBJ2-1 | TRBV28 | CASSPPRDISYNEQFF | TGTGCCAGCAGCCCCCCCCGGGACATCTCCTACAATGAGCAGTTCTTC
TRBD2 | NA | 16 | TRBJ2-1 | TRBV6-6 | CASSYLGAGGYGEQFF | TGTGCCAGCAGTTACCTTGGGGCGGGAGGGTATGGTGAGCAGTTCTTC
NA | NA | 14 | TRBJ2-5 | TRBV2 | CASSRDSPGETQYF | TGTGCCAGCAGTAGGGACTCCCCGGGCGAGACCCAGTACTTC
TRBD2 | NA | 17 | TRBJ2-7 | TRBV30 | CAWSAVSLTSGTYEQYF | TGTGCCTGGAGTGCAGTCTCCCTGACTAGCGGAACCTACGAGCAGTACTTC
TRBD1 | NA | 16 | TRBJ2-4 | TRBV7-2 | CASSLGGDRVKNIQYF | TGTGCCAGCAGCTTAGGGGGGGACAGGGTAAAAAACATTCAGTACTTC
NA | few | 16 | TRBJ1-5 | TRBV28 | CASSALEGGGNQPQHF | TGTGCCAGCAGCGCTCTAGAGGGAGGCGGCAATCAGCCCCAGCATTTT
TRBD2 | few | 15 | TRBJ2-2 | TRBV19 | CASSISGRGTGELFF | TGTGCCAGTAGTATTAGCGGGAGAGGAACCGGGGAGCTGTTTTTT
TRBD2 | NA | 19 | TRBJ2-3 | TRBV27 | CASSLGQGRPSGGEDTQYF | TGTGCCAGCAGTTTAGGGCAGGGGCGGCCTAGCGGGGGGGAAGATACGCAGTATTTT
TRBD1 | NA | 11 | TRBJ2-3 | TRBV29-1 | CSAGTANTQYF | TGCAGCGCGGGGACAGCTAATACGCAGTATTTT
TRBD2 | NA | 15 | TRBJ2-1 | TRBV3-1/TRBV3-2 | CASSLLAGTYNEQFF | TGTGCCAGCAGCCTTCTAGCGGGGACCTACAATGAGCAGTTCTTC
TRBD2 | NA | 19 | TRBJ2-5 | TRBV28 | CASPPSLAGVPNAWETQYF | TGTGCCAGCCCTCCCTCCCTAGCGGGGGTCCCGAATGCTTGGGAGACCCAGTACTTC
NA | NA | 14 | TRBJ1-5 | TRBV20-1 | CSASRLAGNQPQHF | TGCAGTGCTAGTCGCCTGGCGGGCAATCAGCCCCAGCATTTT
TRBD2 | NA | 20 | TRBJ2-1 | TRBV4-2 | CASSPRLAGGTQSSYNEQFF | TGTGCCAGCAGCCCCCGGCTAGCGGGGGGGACCCAAAGCTCCTACAATGAGCAGTTCTTC